This T cell receptor beta chain was identified during a study of regulatory T cells in long-lasting Graves disease. This clonotype appeared many times. The junction had 2 bases not matched to a gene; V was cut back by 1 base and J by 1 base. This CDR3 contains 15 residues. According to the study, TCR beta libraries were built with iRepertoire HTBI primers and CDR3-region Arm-PCR. In TCRdb, the multiplex PCR reads were re-called with MiXCR into one record per CDR3 protein. Here the sample spans 360,000 or so distinct CDR3 sequences, 15% to 20% being singletons. Time point reported: newly diagnosed GD, antithyroid drugs for less than 3 months. After RNA was extracted from PBMCs, the TCR library was made from it. This same sample was also taken into another study, of T cells in Graves' hyperthyroidism and ophthalmopathy.

The clonotype comes from a woman aged 18-29 years with Graves disease. The sample consisted of peripheral blood mononuclear cells (PBMCs), taken at new diagnosis, from a patient treated with antithyroid drugs. This chain links TRBV12-3 or TRBV12-4 with TRBJ2-3; 7 nucleotides align to TRBD2. DNA for the CDR3: TGTGCCAGCAGTTTAGACCTAGCGGGCACAGATACGCAGTATTTT. Amino acids: CASSLDLAGTDTQYF.